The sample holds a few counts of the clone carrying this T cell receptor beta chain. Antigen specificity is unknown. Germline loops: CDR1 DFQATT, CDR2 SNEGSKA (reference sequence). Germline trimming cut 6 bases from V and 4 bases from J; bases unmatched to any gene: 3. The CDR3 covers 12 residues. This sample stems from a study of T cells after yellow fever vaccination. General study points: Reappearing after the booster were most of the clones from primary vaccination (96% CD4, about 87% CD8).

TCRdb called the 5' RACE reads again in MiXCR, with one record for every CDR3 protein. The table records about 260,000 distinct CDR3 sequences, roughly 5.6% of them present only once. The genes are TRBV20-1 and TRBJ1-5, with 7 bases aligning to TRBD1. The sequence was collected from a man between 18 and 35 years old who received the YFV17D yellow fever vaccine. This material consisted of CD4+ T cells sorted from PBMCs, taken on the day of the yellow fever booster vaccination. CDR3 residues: CSAETGNQPQHF. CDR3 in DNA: TGCAGTGCCGAGACAGGGAATCAGCCCCAGCATTTT.